One sample yielded the 16 T cell receptor beta chains listed below, sequenced in a study of Ad26.COV2.S vaccination and SARS-CoV-2 variants. Repertoires were generated with immunoSEQ multiplex PCR, while TCRdb's copy carries only in-frame clones and drops some. The repertoire has about 6,800 clones, 65% to 85% of them found once; the top ten carry approximately 28%. The input for sequencing was peripheral blood, taken after recovery from COVID-19. Receptors were obtained from a human donor who had recovered from COVID-19.

The genes are TRBV9 and TRBJ1-1, with D unclear. Deletions cut 0 bases from V and 4 bases from J, with 4 bases between. Germline CDR1 is SGDLS and CDR2 is YYNGEE. This CDR3 is 12 amino acids long. Here the CDR3 reads CASSVGFTEAFF. CDR3 in DNA: TGTGCCAGCAGCGTAGGGTTCACTGAAGCTTTCTTT.

The genes are TRBV6-5 and TRBJ2-2, with D perhaps being TRBD1 or TRBD2 (7 bases each). The CDR3 extends over 15 amino acids. The germline V and J ends were trimmed by 5 bases and 5 bases, with 15 bases remaining between them. Germline CDR1 and CDR2: MNHEY and SVGAGI. CDR3 sequence reads: CASSPLQGGTGELFF. CDR3 DNA sequence: TGTGCCAGCAGTCCCCTCCAGGGGGGGACCGGGGAGCTGTTTTTT.

The genes are TRBV18 and TRBJ1-2, with TRBD1 identical over 7 bases. V lost 3 bases and J lost 1; bases outside the gene matches: 5. The CDR3 loop spans 15 amino acids. Germline CDR1 reads KGHSH; CDR2 reads LQKENI. CDR3 sequence (DNA): TGTGCCAGCTCACCTGGGACAGCCTTTAACTATGGCTACACCTTC. It yields the protein CASSPGTAFNYGYTF. The full variable domain, completed using reference TRBV18 and TRBJ1-2, is NAGVMQNPRHLVRRRGQEARLRCSPMKGHSHVYWYRQLPEEGLKFMVYLQKENIIDESGMPKERFSAEFPKEGPSILRIQQVVRGDSAAYFCASSPGTAFNYGYTFGSGTRLTVV.

This CDR3 reads CASSLGLDRDGTGELFF. CDR3 nucleotides: TGTGCCAGCAGCTTGGGATTAGACAGGGATGGCACCGGGGAGCTGTTTTTT. The chain employs TRBV5-6 and TRBJ2-2; 7 bases line up with TRBD1. Germline V gene sequence: CDR1 SGHDT, CDR2 YYEEEE. The CDR3 extends over 17 amino acids. V shed 0 bases and J 4 bases; nucleotides not matched to a gene: 9.

The chain carries TRBV7-2 and TRBJ1-2; 7 nucleotides line up with TRBD1. The CDR3 consists of 13 residues. Germline V gene sequence: CDR1 SGHTA, CDR2 FQGNSA. Trimming cost V 6 bases and J 4 bases; bases outside gene matches: 5. CDR3 sequence: CASSSDRSYGYTF. Written as DNA, the CDR3 is TGTGCCAGCAGTTCGGACAGGTCCTATGGCTACACCTTC.

The V call is TRBV7-8, the J call TRBJ2-6, with D perhaps matching TRBD1 (6 bases). Germline CDR1 and CDR2: SGHVS and FQNEAQ. Between the trimmed V and J ends, which lost 11 bases and 0 bases, there was a span of 14 bases. CDR3 length equals 15 residues. CDR3 nucleotides: TGTGCCCAGGGGCAGGTGTACTCTGGGGCCAACGTCCTGACTTTC. This sequence encodes CAQGQVYSGANVLTF.

This chain joins TRBV27 and TRBJ2-3; D gene unclear. The CDR3 is 13 residues long. The germline gives CDR1 MNHEY, CDR2 SMNVEV (reference sequence). V lost 4 bases and J 6 bases, leaving 11 bases between the germline ends. The CDR3 loop reads CASSSAVLDTQYF. The DNA of the CDR3 is TGTGCCAGCAGTTCGGCCGTGTTGGATACGCAGTATTTT.

CDR3 in amino acids: CASSAGQPPETQYF. CDR3 DNA sequence: TGTGCCAGCTCAGCGGGACAGCCCCCGGAGACCCAGTACTTC. This chain joins TRBV18 and TRBJ2-5, with D tentatively TRBD1 (7 bases). The germline gives CDR1 KGHSH, CDR2 LQKENI. CDR3 length: 14 residues. V lost 5 bases to trimming and J lost 5 bases, with 15 bases between them.

The chain combines TRBV4-3 with TRBJ2-7; 13 bases agree with TRBD2. With 0 bases clipped from V and 7 bases from J, the junction kept 12 bases outside the gene matches. This CDR3 has 18 residues. In germline, CDR1 is LGHNA, CDR2 YSLEER. The CDR3 bases are TGCGCCAGCAGCCAAGAGGTCCAACTAGCGGGAGGGCCCAGTGAGCAGTACTTC. It yields the protein CASSQEVQLAGGPSEQYF.

The J gene is TRBJ2-3, the V gene TRBV5-1; no clear D. CDR3 length equals 12 residues. Trimming shortened V by 1 base and J by 0 bases, and 0 bases separated the two germline ends. Germline V gene data show CDR1 as SGHRS and CDR2 as YFSETQ. This CDR3 reads CASSLSTDTQYF. DNA of the CDR3: TGCGCCAGCAGCTTGAGCACAGATACGCAGTATTTT.

This rearrangement joins TRBV18 to TRBJ1-3; D might be TRBD1 (6 bases). V lost 2 bases to trimming and J lost 4 bases, with 18 bases between them. CDR1 and CDR2 (germline): KGHSH, LQKENI. The length of the CDR3 is 17 residues. CDR3 coding DNA: TGTGCCAGCTCACCATCAATTTCTCGGGGGCGCGGAAACACCATATATTTT. Its protein product is CASSPSISRGRGNTIYF.

A word on this clone: Other DNA sequences of this sample code for an identical CDR3. V and J are TRBV7-2 and TRBJ2-1; 15 bases fit TRBD2. The V and J ends lost 5 bases and 7 bases, in that order; junction bases with no gene match: 6. The CDR3 extends over 16 amino acids. The germline V gene encodes CDR1 SGHTA and CDR2 FQGNSA. DNA for the CDR3: TGTGCCAGCAGCATAGGGACTAGCGGGAGGAGGAATGAGCAGTTCTTC. The encoded protein is CASSIGTSGRRNEQFF.

V usage is TRBV5-5 and J usage is TRBJ1-5; D remains unclear. The CDR3 extends over 14 amino acids. Germline assignment: CDR1 SGHKS and CDR2 YYEKEE (reference sequence). The ends were cut back, 2 bases at V and 0 bases at J, with 6 bases in the middle. The CDR3 sequence is CASSLRGSNQPQHF. CDR3 nucleotide sequence: TGTGCCAGCAGCTTAAGAGGTAGCAATCAGCCCCAGCATTTT.

This chain uses TRBV12-3 or TRBV12-4 with TRBJ2-1, with 8 bases that match TRBD2. The CDR3 loop spans 13 amino acids. After removal of 6 bases from V and 7 bases from J, the junction contained 5 bases not matched to a gene. The CDR3 sequence is CASREREWNEQFF. Written as DNA, the CDR3 is TGTGCCAGCAGAGAGCGGGAGTGGAATGAGCAGTTCTTC.

The chain combines TRBV4-3 with TRBJ1-4, with 9 bases aligning to TRBD1. V dropped 3 bases and J dropped 11; count of bases not matched to a gene: 10. This CDR3 region has 15 residues. The germline gives CDR1 LGHNA, CDR2 YSLEER. The chain's CDR3 is CASSHTGTGRGKLFF. DNA for the CDR3: TGCGCCAGCAGCCACACCGGGACAGGGAGAGGGAAACTGTTTTTT.

V and J are TRBV27 and TRBJ2-1; unclear D gene. V lost 2 bases and J 2 bases, leaving 10 bases between the germline ends. Germline V lookup: CDR1 MNHEY, CDR2 SMNVEV (reference sequence). The CDR3 is 15 residues long. This chain's CDR3 is CASSLSDVAYNEQFF. In DNA form, the CDR3 reads TGTGCCAGCAGTTTAAGCGACGTCGCCTACAATGAGCAGTTCTTC.